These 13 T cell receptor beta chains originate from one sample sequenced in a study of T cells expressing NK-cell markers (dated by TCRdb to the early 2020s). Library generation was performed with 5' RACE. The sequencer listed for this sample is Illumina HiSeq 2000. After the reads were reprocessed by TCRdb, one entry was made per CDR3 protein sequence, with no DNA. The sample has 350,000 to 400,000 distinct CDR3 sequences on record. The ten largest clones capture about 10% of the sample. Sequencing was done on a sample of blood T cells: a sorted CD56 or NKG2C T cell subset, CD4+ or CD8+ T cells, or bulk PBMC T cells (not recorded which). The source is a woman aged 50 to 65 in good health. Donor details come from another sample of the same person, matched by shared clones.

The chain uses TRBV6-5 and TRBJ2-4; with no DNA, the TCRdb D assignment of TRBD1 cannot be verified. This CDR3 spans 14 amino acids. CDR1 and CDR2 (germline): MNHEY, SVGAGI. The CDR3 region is CASSRPGSKNIQYF.

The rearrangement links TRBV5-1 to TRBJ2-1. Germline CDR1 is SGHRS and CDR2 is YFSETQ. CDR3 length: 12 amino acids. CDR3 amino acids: CASSSNYWEQFF.

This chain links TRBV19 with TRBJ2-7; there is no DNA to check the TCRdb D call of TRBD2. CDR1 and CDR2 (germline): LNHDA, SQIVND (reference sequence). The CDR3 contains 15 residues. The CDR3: CASSISAGVGDEQYF.

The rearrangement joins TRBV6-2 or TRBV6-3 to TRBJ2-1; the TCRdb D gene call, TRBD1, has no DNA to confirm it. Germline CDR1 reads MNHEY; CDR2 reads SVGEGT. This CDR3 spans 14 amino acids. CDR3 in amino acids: CASNPRIWSNEQFF.

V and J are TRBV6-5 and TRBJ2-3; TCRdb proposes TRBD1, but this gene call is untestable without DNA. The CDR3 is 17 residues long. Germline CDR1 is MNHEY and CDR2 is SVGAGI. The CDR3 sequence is CASSYEAGTGVTDTQYF.

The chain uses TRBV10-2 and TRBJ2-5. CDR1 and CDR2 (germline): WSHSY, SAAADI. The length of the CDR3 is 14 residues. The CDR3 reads CASRHVGDQETQYF.

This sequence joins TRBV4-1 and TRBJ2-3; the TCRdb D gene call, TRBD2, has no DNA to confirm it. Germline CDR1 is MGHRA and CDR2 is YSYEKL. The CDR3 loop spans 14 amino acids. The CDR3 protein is CASRGEGNTDTQYF.

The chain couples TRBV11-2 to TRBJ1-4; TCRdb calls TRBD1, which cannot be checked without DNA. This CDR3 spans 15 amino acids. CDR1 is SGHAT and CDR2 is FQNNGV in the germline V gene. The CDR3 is CASSYRQGQNEKLFF.

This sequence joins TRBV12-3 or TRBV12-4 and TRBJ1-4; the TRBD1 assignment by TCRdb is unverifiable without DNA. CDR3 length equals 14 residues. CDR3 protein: CASSRDSRGEKLFF.

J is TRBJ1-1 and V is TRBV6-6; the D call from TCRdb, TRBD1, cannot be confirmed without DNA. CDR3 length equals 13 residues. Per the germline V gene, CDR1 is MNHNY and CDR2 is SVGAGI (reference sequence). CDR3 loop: CATLPAGDTEAFF.

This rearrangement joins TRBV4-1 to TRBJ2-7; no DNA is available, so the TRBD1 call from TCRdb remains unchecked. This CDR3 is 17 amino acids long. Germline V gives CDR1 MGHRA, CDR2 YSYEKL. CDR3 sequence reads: CASSPGYRGPFWYEQYF.

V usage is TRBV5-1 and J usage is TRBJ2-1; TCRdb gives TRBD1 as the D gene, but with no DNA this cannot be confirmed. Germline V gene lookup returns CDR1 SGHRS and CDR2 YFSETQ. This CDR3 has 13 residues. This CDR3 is CASSFREMHEQFF.

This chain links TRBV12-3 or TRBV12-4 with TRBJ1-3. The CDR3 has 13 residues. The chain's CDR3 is CASSFNEGNTIYF.